This record concerns one T cell receptor beta chain sequence. Its antigen is not identified. This record comes from a study of shared clonotypes between healthy human individuals. The wider study: Each donor's CD8 memory used one plate, CD8 naive two, each CD4 subset three.

Study conclusions and caveats: At large depth, rarefaction still showed sorted-subset sequencing to be incomplete.

Original handling: With immunoSEQ giving junction-only sequences and no quality scores, filtering differed. Method: immunoSEQ multiplex PCR; TCRdb's copy keeps in-frame clones and lacks some. The D gene and trimming were derived from the DNA, and the V and J assignments and clone size from that table. The sample gives roughly 2.5 million clones, over 85% of which show up once; roughly 0.14% is in the top ten. This TCR was sampled from a man in his late teens or twenties in good health. Sequenced input: naive CD4+ T cells sorted from blood. Noted subset: CD45RA+ positively selected.

CDR3 sequence reads: CASSPLGGSDEQYF. The CDR3 coding sequence is TGTGCCAGCTCACCATTAGGGGGTTCGGACGAGCAGTACTTC. The rearrangement joins TRBV18 to TRBJ2-7, with a weak D call TRBD1 (6 bases). Trimming took 2 bases from V and 5 from J, leaving 13 bases between them. Looked up from germline, CDR1 is KGHSH and CDR2 is LQKENI. The CDR3 is made up of 14 amino acids.